This T cell receptor (beta chain) was captured in a study of cytomegalovirus exposure and HLA in healthy donors. Overall study results and limits: Roughly uniform depth of sequencing across donors was assumed in presence/absence analyses.

CDR3 length equals 17 residues. Trimming removed 4 bases from V and 7 bases from J; junction bases left unmatched: 13. Germline CDR1 SEHNR, CDR2 FQNEAQ (reference sequence). A note on this clone: The antigen is undetermined.

13 Jbeta primers and 60 Vbeta primers were used for the PCR. The protocol was immunoSEQ multiplex PCR, while the TCRdb copy is restricted to in-frame clones and leaves out a portion. The sample has 210,000 or so clones, 85% to 90% seen once. The sequence was obtained from a human donor in good health. This chain connects TRBV7-9 to TRBJ2-1; 10 bases map to TRBD2. The sequencing sample was made of PBMCs. The CDR3 loop is CASSSRLAGATTNEQFF. In nucleotides, the CDR3 is TGTGCCAGCAGCTCCCGACTAGCGGGCGCAACAACAAATGAGCAGTTCTTC.